The entry that follows covers one T cell receptor (beta chain) sequence. Its target is not known. A CD45RA-negative memory subset and a CD45RA+ naive subset were separated from the CD4+ cells. The assay was immunoSEQ multiplex PCR, and TCRdb's table has in-frame clones only and misses some. The sample consists of some 1 million clones, more than 65% of them appearing once. This record belongs to a study of shared clonotypes between healthy human individuals. Study-wide points: Among donors, sharing of clonotypes was expected to be affected by sequencing depth. The study found about 5% of naive CD4 clonotypes shared across four donors. Only a few donors were included, so the genetic and exposure-history diversity represented was limited.

CDR1 and CDR2 from the germline V gene are SSHAT and FNYEAQ (reference sequence). This CDR3 comprises 16 residues. Trimming took off 11 bases at V and 2 bases at J, with 23 bases between the two ends. The sample was memory CD4+ T cells sorted from blood. The subset was: CD45RA-negative fraction. The receptor was derived from a man between 18 and 29 years old in good health. This chain joins TRBV7-7 and TRBJ2-3; possibly TRBD2 for D (5 bases). CDR3 bases: TGTGCCGCAGAGGGCTCGGACGTCTTCTACACAGATACGCAGTATTTT. Translated: CAAEGSDVFYTDTQYF. The full variable domain, rest sourced from reference TRBV7-7 and TRBJ2-3, is GAGVSQSPRYKVTKRGQDVTLRCDPISSHATLYWYQQALGQGPEFLTYFNYEAQPDKSGLPSDRFSAERPEGSISTLTIQRTEQRDSAMYRCAAEGSDVFYTDTQYFGPGTRLTVL.